These T cell receptor beta chains were read from a single sample in a study of T cells after yellow fever vaccination. TCRdb reprocessed the 5' RACE reads via MiXCR and lists one record per CDR3 protein. The data show 250,000 to 300,000 distinct CDR3 sequences, less than 9.5% seen once. This sample comprised CD4+ T cells sorted from PBMCs, obtained 5 days after the yellow fever booster vaccination. The source is a man aged 18-30 years who received the YFV17D yellow fever vaccine. The CDR3 runs from the conserved cysteine through the conserved F or W. The order of the fields is D gene, J gene, clone size, V gene, CDR3 protein, CDR3 DNA. D genes are given only for firm matches. Some rows mark clone size as missing; the rest say once, few, many or name a class of expanded clone.

d_call: NA
j_call: TRBJ1-1
clone_size: NA
v_call: TRBV5-6
cdr3_aa: CASSLGQYTEAFF
cdr3_nt: TGTGCCAGCAGCTTGGGACAGTACACTGAAGCTTTCTTT

d_call: NA
j_call: TRBJ1-6
clone_size: many
v_call: TRBV4-2
cdr3_aa: CASSQGEGAAYNSPLHF
cdr3_nt: TGTGCCAGCAGCCAAGGGGAAGGGGCCGCCTATAATTCACCCCTCCACTTT

d_call: TRBD2
j_call: TRBJ2-3
clone_size: NA
v_call: TRBV19
cdr3_aa: CASSSPAGGATDTQYF
cdr3_nt: TGTGCCAGTAGTTCACCGGCCGGGGGGGCAACCGATACGCAGTATTTT

d_call: TRBD1
j_call: TRBJ2-6
clone_size: few
v_call: TRBV5-1
cdr3_aa: CASRQSTGQGRYSGANVLTF
cdr3_nt: TGCGCCAGCAGACAAAGCACGGGACAGGGGAGATACTCTGGGGCCAACGTCCTGACTTTC

d_call: TRBD1
j_call: TRBJ2-7
clone_size: many
v_call: TRBV5-1
cdr3_aa: CASSFTWTGSNYEQYF
cdr3_nt: TGCGCCAGCAGCTTCACCTGGACAGGGTCCAACTACGAGCAGTACTTC

d_call: NA
j_call: TRBJ2-1
clone_size: NA
v_call: TRBV5-4
cdr3_aa: CASSAEYIAYNEQFF
cdr3_nt: TGTGCCAGCAGCGCCGAATATATAGCCTACAATGAGCAGTTCTTC

d_call: NA
j_call: TRBJ2-3
clone_size: few
v_call: TRBV29-1
cdr3_aa: CSVEVTGSASQYF
cdr3_nt: TGCAGCGTTGAAGTTACAGGGTCAGCGTCCCAGTATTTT

d_call: NA
j_call: TRBJ2-5
clone_size: NA
v_call: TRBV7-9
cdr3_aa: CASSLFGEGETQYF
cdr3_nt: TGTGCCAGCAGCTTATTCGGGGAAGGGGAGACCCAGTACTTC

d_call: NA
j_call: TRBJ2-2
clone_size: NA
v_call: TRBV20-1
cdr3_aa: CSALGGPNTGELFF
cdr3_nt: TGCAGTGCTTTGGGGGGGCCGAACACCGGGGAGCTGTTTTTT

d_call: NA
j_call: TRBJ1-2
clone_size: few
v_call: TRBV12-3/TRBV12-4
cdr3_aa: CASSGVQVDGYTF
cdr3_nt: TGTGCCAGCAGTGGGGTACAGGTAGATGGCTACACCTTC

d_call: NA
j_call: TRBJ2-1
clone_size: many
v_call: TRBV29-1
cdr3_aa: CSHGIRVEQFF
cdr3_nt: TGCAGCCACGGAATACGGGTTGAGCAGTTCTTC

d_call: TRBD1
j_call: TRBJ2-7
clone_size: many
v_call: TRBV6-5
cdr3_aa: CASSRQGAVYEQYF
cdr3_nt: TGTGCCAGCAGTCGACAGGGTGCGGTCTACGAGCAGTACTTC

d_call: NA
j_call: TRBJ1-1
clone_size: few
v_call: TRBV27
cdr3_aa: CASRKYGFGSTEAFF
cdr3_nt: TGTGCCAGCAGAAAGTACGGATTCGGGAGCACTGAAGCTTTCTTT

d_call: NA
j_call: TRBJ1-2
clone_size: NA
v_call: TRBV6-5
cdr3_aa: CASSPVVSPNYGYTF
cdr3_nt: TGTGCCAGCAGCCCTGTGGTCTCCCCTAACTATGGCTACACCTTC

d_call: NA
j_call: TRBJ1-1
clone_size: many
v_call: TRBV5-1
cdr3_aa: CASSYGTSSTEAFF
cdr3_nt: TGCGCCAGCAGTTACGGGACCAGCTCCACTGAAGCTTTCTTT

d_call: NA
j_call: TRBJ1-6
clone_size: NA
v_call: TRBV20-1
cdr3_aa: CSAEMANLGYNSPLHF
cdr3_nt: TGCAGTGCCGAAATGGCGAATTTAGGATATAATTCACCCCTCCACTTT

d_call: NA
j_call: TRBJ1-1
clone_size: NA
v_call: TRBV18
cdr3_aa: CASSPRGAGNTEAFF
cdr3_nt: TGTGCCAGCTCACCTCGGGGGGCTGGGAACACTGAAGCTTTCTTT

d_call: TRBD2
j_call: TRBJ2-5
clone_size: few
v_call: TRBV20-1
cdr3_aa: CSARDFLAGGQETQYF
cdr3_nt: TGCAGTGCTAGAGATTTCCTAGCGGGGGGGCAAGAGACCCAGTACTTC

d_call: NA
j_call: TRBJ1-2
clone_size: few
v_call: TRBV4-1
cdr3_aa: CASSQDLTSRTSYTF
cdr3_nt: TGCGCCAGCAGCCAAGATTTGACCTCGCGGACCTCCTACACCTTC

d_call: TRBD2
j_call: TRBJ2-1
clone_size: many
v_call: TRBV29-1
cdr3_aa: CSALGRVPYNEQFF
cdr3_nt: TGCAGCGCACTAGGGAGGGTCCCTTACAATGAGCAGTTCTTC

d_call: NA
j_call: TRBJ2-3
clone_size: many
v_call: TRBV7-9
cdr3_aa: CASSASTDTQYF
cdr3_nt: TGTGCCAGCAGCGCCAGCACAGATACGCAGTATTTT

d_call: TRBD1
j_call: TRBJ2-1
clone_size: NA
v_call: TRBV27
cdr3_aa: CASSRDRAVYSNEQFF
cdr3_nt: TGTGCCAGCAGTCGCGACAGGGCCGTCTATAGCAATGAGCAGTTCTTC

d_call: TRBD1
j_call: TRBJ1-4
clone_size: many
v_call: TRBV29-1
cdr3_aa: CSVGVRGRVANEKLFF
cdr3_nt: TGCAGCGTTGGCGTCAGGGGGAGGGTTGCTAATGAAAAACTGTTTTTT

d_call: TRBD1
j_call: TRBJ2-2
clone_size: few
v_call: TRBV4-1
cdr3_aa: CASRARQGSTGELFF
cdr3_nt: TGCGCCAGCAGAGCCAGACAGGGAAGCACCGGGGAGCTGTTTTTT

d_call: TRBD1
j_call: TRBJ1-5
clone_size: many
v_call: TRBV6-6
cdr3_aa: CASSPSRGSQPQHF
cdr3_nt: TGTGCCAGCAGTCCGAGCAGGGGGTCTCAGCCCCAGCATTTT

d_call: NA
j_call: TRBJ1-2
clone_size: NA
v_call: TRBV25-1
cdr3_aa: CASSAAGTYGYTF
cdr3_nt: TGTGCCAGCAGTGCGGCAGGGACCTATGGCTACACCTTC

d_call: NA
j_call: TRBJ1-5
clone_size: NA
v_call: TRBV4-1
cdr3_aa: CASSQGLVTDSNQPQHF
cdr3_nt: TGCGCCAGCAGCCAAGGCCTTGTGACAGATAGCAATCAGCCCCAGCATTTT

d_call: NA
j_call: TRBJ2-5
clone_size: few
v_call: TRBV4-3
cdr3_aa: CASSVGQSKETQYF
cdr3_nt: TGCGCCAGCAGCGTCGGACAGTCCAAAGAGACCCAGTACTTC

d_call: NA
j_call: TRBJ2-5
clone_size: NA
v_call: TRBV6-6
cdr3_aa: CAGQRGGETQYF
cdr3_nt: TGTGCCGGACAGCGCGGTGGAGAGACCCAGTACTTC